One T cell receptor beta chain is described in this entry. Its antigen specificity is not known. The sample holds no much larger clone one base away, and base qualities are not on file. The sequencer listed for this sample is Illumina HiSeq 2500. Quantitative 5'-RACE with molecular barcodes was used to prepare TCR beta libraries. Per the authors' processing: To identify disease-linked TCR variants, a new computational method was used, one built on a probabilistic model of VDJ rearrangement. TCRdb cleaned the public reads at Q25 with fastp, built clones with MiXCR and kept in-frame beta chains. Rows are unified per CDR3 protein, each entry keeping the most common DNA and genes. The V and J calls shown here were made by TCRdb, not taken from the authors' results. The sample contains some 270,000 distinct CDR3 sequences, over 15% of them found a single time. The top ten clonotypes cover approximately 32% of the sample.

The sample is drawn from a study of CD8 T cells in ankylosing spondylitis (dated by TCRdb to 2016 to 2017). Some background on the complete study: T cell receptor beta repertoires were profiled in healthy donors and ankylosing spondylitis patients so that disease-linked TCR variants could be found. Peripheral blood samples were taken, and synovial fluid was additionally collected from ankylosing spondylitis patients. The whole study cohort included 108 healthy donors and about two dozen ankylosing spondylitis patients.

General conclusions and limits of the study: A TCR beta motif made up of several highly homologous amino acid variants appeared to be characteristic of blood from ankylosing spondylitis patients. Some motif variants had previously been reported in the synovial fluid and blood of reactive arthritis patients, which suggests shared mechanisms of disease initiation. The disease-linked clones showed a CD8+ phenotype and occurred at relatively low frequencies in peripheral blood. The disease-linked clones were reported as significantly enriched in matched synovial fluid samples from ankylosing spondylitis patients.

V lost 5 bases and J lost 8 bases, and the count of bases not matched to a germline gene is 14. CDR1 KGHSH and CDR2 LQKENI are derived from the germline V gene. The CDR3 starts with the cysteine, ends with the phenylalanine, and has 16 residues. Just CDR3 DNA is preserved here, 48 bases in frame from base 1. Rearrangement joined TRBV18 to TRBJ2-1, with 8 junctional bases fitting TRBD2. The receptor was isolated from a male donor with ankylosing spondylitis or in good health (not recorded which). Sequenced: blood, either unsorted or a sorted T cell fraction (not recorded which). The bases read TGTGCCAGCTCAACGCCGGGACTAGGGGGTGAGGATGAGCAGTTCTTC. It is translated as CASSTPGLGGEDEQFF. Outside the CDR3, residues come from the reference TRBV18 and TRBJ2-1 proteins, so the full variable domain is: NAGVMQNPRHLVRRRGQEARLRCSPMKGHSHVYWYRQLPEEGLKFMVYLQKENIIDESGMPKERFSAEFPKEGPSILRIQQVVRGDSAAYFCASSTPGLGGEDEQFFGPGTRLTVL.